This T cell receptor (beta chain) was captured in a study of beta chain features in type 1 diabetes. Germline values: CDR1 SGDLS, CDR2 YYNGEE. The CDR3 contains 14 residues. V gave up 0 bases and J gave up 5 bases, with 12 bases separating them. Regarding the study as a whole: The study notes PCR might favor shorter templates equally in patients and controls.

The investigators reverse transcribed all of the isolated RNA, so they sequenced expressed TCRB transcripts. The table came from immunoSEQ multiplex PCR; TCRdb's copy has only in-frame clones and leaves some out. This table holds a few hundred thousand clones, 11% found once. This clone was picked up a small number of times. Its target is unknown. Sequencing was done on a sample of central memory CD4+ T cells from blood. This sequence was found in a man aged 18 to 29 in good health. This chain links TRBV9 with TRBJ2-7, with D possibly matching TRBD1 (5 bases). DNA of the CDR3: TGTGCCAGCAGCGTAGATCAGGGTTTCAACGAGCAGTACTTC. It encodes CASSVDQGFNEQYF.